The 31 T cell receptor beta chains listed next were all sequenced from one sample in a study of Ad26.COV2.S vaccination and SARS-CoV-2 variants. Sequenced by immunoSEQ multiplex PCR; TCRdb stores in-frame clones only, minus some. The table records some 480,000 clones, roughly 87% of them present only once. Treatment indicated: some 20 received Ad26.COV2.S at low or high dose, single or two shots; 5 received placebo; per-sample allocation not given. It was on day 63 after the first vaccine or placebo injection that samples were taken. Sequencing was performed on peripheral blood, taken in a trial of Ad26.COV2.S vaccine versus placebo. Receptors originate from a person aged 18-65 years who received the Ad26.COV2.S COVID-19 vaccine or a placebo.

The chain couples TRBV6-2 or TRBV6-3 to TRBJ1-2, with D possibly TRBD1 on 5 matching bases. Trimming took 2 bases from V and 6 from J, leaving 10 bases between them. Germline assignment: CDR1 MNHEY and CDR2 SVGEGT. There are 13 residues in the CDR3. This CDR3 reads CASSYGGGDGYTF. CDR3 DNA: TGTGCCAGCAGTTACGGGGGTGGAGATGGCTACACCTTC.

The V gene is TRBV9, the J gene TRBJ2-3; 10 nucleotides agree with TRBD2. CDR3 length equals 18 residues. After removal of 0 bases from V and 8 bases from J, the junction contained 15 bases not matched to a gene. Germline V CDR1 and CDR2: SGDLS, YYNGEE. The DNA of the CDR3 is TGTGCCAGCAGCGTAGACATTAGCGGGAGGACATCACAGACTACGCAGTATTTT. It encodes CASSVDISGRTSQTTQYF.

The V gene is TRBV11-3, the J gene TRBJ2-1; 8 nucleotides agree with TRBD2. Germline V CDR1 and CDR2: SGHNT, YENEEA. This CDR3 is built from 15 residues. J gave up 4 bases and V 5 bases, and 7 bases lay outside the gene matches. CDR3 DNA sequence: TGTGCCAGCAGCACGCGACTAGCGCCTTACAATGAGCAGTTCTTC. It specifies CASSTRLAPYNEQFF.

This chain links TRBV28 with TRBJ2-7; D ambiguous. Trimming removed 7 bases from V and 3 bases from J, with 13 bases in between. The CDR3 totals 13 residues. Germline loops: CDR1 MDHEN, CDR2 SYDVKM. CDR3 sequence: CASIPASFYEQYF. For the CDR3, the DNA is TGTGCCAGCATTCCGGCTTCTTTCTACGAGCAGTACTTC.

The chain uses TRBV7-8 and TRBJ2-7, with 11 bases fitting TRBD2. The CDR3 sequence is 16 residues long. V gave up 2 bases and J gave up 5 bases; unmatched junction bases: 8. Germline V gene data show CDR1 as SGHVS and CDR2 as FQNEAQ. CDR3 in DNA: TGTGCCAGCAGCTTAATAGCGGGAGGGCCCATCAACGAGCAGTACTTC. Protein sequence: CASSLIAGGPINEQYF.

This chain links TRBV30 with TRBJ2-5; a possible D gene is TRBD1 (7 bases). Germline CDR1 and CDR2: GTSNPN and SVGIG (reference sequence). Trimming left V 1 base short and J 3 bases short, with 12 bases between. CDR3 length: 14 amino acids. The CDR3 here is CAWSGGTAKETQYF. In DNA form, the CDR3 reads TGTGCCTGGAGTGGCGGGACAGCCAAAGAGACCCAGTACTTC.

CDR3 in amino acids: CASSSRDRRNTGELFF. In DNA form, the CDR3 reads TGCGCCAGCAGCTCCCGGGACAGGAGGAACACCGGGGAGCTGTTTTTT. This rearrangement joins TRBV5-1 to TRBJ2-2; TRBD1 matches at 8 bases. CDR1 and CDR2 from the germline V gene are SGHRS and YFSETQ. CDR3 length equals 16 residues. J gave up 1 base and V 3 bases, and 5 bases lay outside the gene matches. Full variable domain (outside the CDR3, taken from reference TRBV5-1 and TRBJ2-2): KAGVTQTPRYLIKTRGQQVTLSCSPISGHRSVSWYQQTPGQGLQFLFEYFSETQRNKGNFPGRFSGRQFSNSRSEMNVSTLELGDSALYLCASSSRDRRNTGELFFGEGSRLTVL.

The V and J genes are TRBV7-2 and TRBJ2-5; 8 nucleotides match TRBD2. Germline V gives CDR1 SGHTA, CDR2 FQGNSA. The ends lost 1 base at V and 4 bases at J; junction bases unmatched: 8. The CDR3 totals 16 residues. CDR3 residues: CASSLDLAGRAETQYF. In DNA, the CDR3 is TGTGCCAGCAGCTTAGATTTAGCGGGACGGGCAGAGACCCAGTACTTC. The full variable domain, rest sourced from reference TRBV7-2 and TRBJ2-5, is GAGVSQSPSNKVTEKGKDVELRCDPISGHTALYWYRQSLGQGLEFLIYFQGNSAPDKSGLPSDRFSAERTGGSVSTLTIQRTQQEDSAVYLCASSLDLAGRAETQYFGPGTRLLVL.

The chain employs TRBV11-1 and TRBJ1-1; 7 positions agree with TRBD1. V was pared by 2 bases and J by 8 bases, with 5 bases of the junction left unmatched. This CDR3 contains 13 residues. Germline V gene lookup returns CDR1 SGHAT and CDR2 FQDESV (reference sequence). The CDR3 coding sequence is TGTGCCAGCAGCTTAAACAGGGGCCCGGAAGCTTTCTTT. It specifies CASSLNRGPEAFF.

The chain links TRBV28 to TRBJ1-1, with 8 bases lining up with TRBD1. Germline CDR1 is MDHEN and CDR2 is SYDVKM. The ends lost 11 bases at V and 4 bases at J; junction bases unmatched: 12. The CDR3 is 14 residues long. Here the CDR3 reads CASWAGGVGTEAFF. CDR3 DNA: TGTGCCTCTTGGGCAGGGGGCGTGGGCACTGAAGCTTTCTTT.

This chain links TRBV19 with TRBJ1-3, with D uncertain. V was clipped by 9 bases and J by 0 bases, with 18 bases between them. This CDR3 comprises 16 residues. CDR1 LNHDA and CDR2 SQIVND come from the germline V gene (reference sequence). The CDR3 DNA follows: TGTGCCAGCAAGGACCCCTCCAGGCTCTCTGGAAACACCATATATTTT. Its translation is CASKDPSRLSGNTIYF.

V usage is TRBV2 and J usage is TRBJ1-3; D might be TRBD1 (6 bases). CDR1 and CDR2 (germline): SNHLY, FYNNEI. Trimming pared 4 bases from V and 1 base from J, leaving 14 bases between. The CDR3 runs to 16 residues. The CDR3 bases are TGTGCCAGCAGTGCAAATAACAGGGCTTCTGGAAACACCATATATTTT. The encoded protein is CASSANNRASGNTIYF.

This rearrangement joins TRBV10-2 to TRBJ2-2, with 9 bases matching TRBD2. The CDR3 runs 16 residues. Germline V gene lookup returns CDR1 WSHSY and CDR2 SAAADI. V shed 2 bases, J shed 0 bases, and the junction held 1 base outside the gene matches. This chain's CDR3 is CASSEPSGTNTGELFF. The CDR3 DNA follows: TGCGCCAGCAGTGAGCCTAGCGGGACGAACACCGGGGAGCTGTTTTTT.

This chain links TRBV6-5 with TRBJ1-2; D is possibly TRBD1 (6 bases). Trimming took 6 bases from V and 5 from J, leaving 13 bases between them. CDR1 and CDR2 (germline): MNHEY, SVGAGI. This CDR3 has 13 residues. CDR3 sequence (DNA): TGTGCCAGCAGCCACGACAGGAGGTATGGCTACACCTTC. This translates into CASSHDRRYGYTF.

V and J are TRBV7-9 and TRBJ2-2; D not resolved. Germline V CDR1 and CDR2: SEHNR, FQNEAQ (reference sequence). V was clipped by 5 bases and J by 5 bases, with 18 bases between them. The CDR3 covers 16 residues. The CDR3 loop reads CASSPNGVPETGELFF. The CDR3 DNA is TGTGCCAGCAGCCCCAACGGAGTTCCGGAAACCGGGGAGCTGTTTTTT.

The genes are TRBV9 and TRBJ2-2; 9 bases line up with TRBD1. V lost 7 bases, J lost 2 bases, and 3 bases stayed unmatched. Germline CDR1 and CDR2: SGDLS and YYNGEE. The CDR3 totals 14 residues. The CDR3 region is CASDRGSNTGELFF. The CDR3 DNA reads as TGTGCCAGCGACAGGGGGTCAAACACCGGGGAGCTGTTTTTT.

The chain employs TRBV19 and TRBJ2-5; D uncertain. CDR3 length: 15 residues. Germline CDR1 is LNHDA and CDR2 is SQIVND (reference sequence). The V gene lost 2 bases and the J gene lost 5 bases, with 15 bases spanning the gap. CDR3 region: CASSISLGVRETQYF. The DNA of the CDR3 is TGTGCCAGTAGTATAAGCCTCGGAGTCCGGGAGACCCAGTACTTC. Combining the CDR3 with reference TRBV19 and TRBJ2-5 gives the whole variable domain DGGITQSPKYLFRKEGQNVTLSCEQNLNHDAMYWYRQDPGQGLRLIYYSQIVNDFQKGDIAEGYSVSREKKESFPLTVTSAQKNPTAFYLCASSISLGVRETQYFGPGTRLLVL.

The rearrangement uses TRBV30 and TRBJ1-1; possibly TRBD1 for D (5 bases). The CDR3 extends over 14 amino acids. The V end lost 5 bases, the J end lost 4 bases, and 17 bases lay between the germline ends. CDR1 GTSNPN and CDR2 SVGIG come from the germline V gene (reference sequence). The CDR3 bases are TGTGCCTGGGAAGGTGGGGGGGGTGGCACTGAAGCTTTCTTT. Its translation: CAWEGGGGGTEAFF. The full variable domain, in which reference TRBV30 and TRBJ1-1 provide the parts outside the CDR3, is SQTIHQWPATLVQPVGSPLSLECTVEGTSNPNLYWYRQAAGRGLQLLFYSVGIGQISSEVPQNLSASRPQDRQFILSSKKLLLSDSGFYLCAWEGGGGGTEAFFGQGTRLTVV.

The V and J genes are TRBV28 and TRBJ2-1; D gene unclear. V shed 5 bases and J shed 9 bases, with 14 bases lying between them. Germline V gene lookup returns CDR1 MDHEN and CDR2 SYDVKM. There are 13 residues in the CDR3. CDR3 amino acids: CASSQPRVGEQFF. The DNA of the CDR3 is TGTGCCAGCAGTCAACCTCGGGTGGGTGAGCAGTTCTTC.

The genes are TRBV5-6 and TRBJ2-1; the D gene could be TRBD1 or TRBD2 (5 bases each). The CDR3 length is 16 residues. Germline CDR1 and CDR2: SGHDT and YYEEEE. V lost 1 base, J lost 0 bases, and 11 bases lay in between. CDR3 loop: CASSLLAGSSYNEQFF. CDR3 nucleotide sequence: TGTGCCAGCAGCTTGTTGGCAGGGAGCTCCTACAATGAGCAGTTCTTC.

The V and J genes are TRBV5-1 and TRBJ1-1; TRBD1 matches 11 bases. Germline values: CDR1 SGHRS, CDR2 YFSETQ. This CDR3 region has 16 residues. J was trimmed by 4 bases and V by 0 bases; bases with no gene match: 5. In DNA, the CDR3 is TGCGCCAGCAGCTTGGTGTCTGGGACAGGGGGCACTGAAGCTTTCTTT. It is translated as CASSLVSGTGGTEAFF.

The chain has TRBV9 and TRBJ1-6, with TRBD1 matching 8 bases. The trim removed 0 bases at V and 9 bases at J, leaving 8 bases unmatched. The germline V gene encodes CDR1 SGDLS and CDR2 YYNGEE. CDR3 length: 16 amino acids. This CDR3 is CASSVEPQGASSPLHF. The CDR3 DNA sequence: TGTGCCAGCAGCGTAGAACCCCAGGGGGCGAGTTCACCCCTCCACTTT.

The DNA for the CDR3 is TGTGCCAGCAGTTGGGGGGAGGCGGCCGAGCAGTACTTC. Amino acid sequence: CASSWGEAAEQYF. V is TRBV6-2 or TRBV6-3 and J is TRBJ2-7; D may be TRBD2 (6 bases). Trimming took off 4 bases at V and 6 bases at J, with 13 bases between the two ends. This CDR3 is built from 13 residues. CDR1 is MNHEY and CDR2 is SVGEGT in the germline V gene.

The chain couples TRBV5-1 to TRBJ1-6; D unresolved. Trimming shortened V by 0 bases and J by 7 bases, and 11 bases separated the two germline ends. Germline V gene lookup returns CDR1 SGHRS and CDR2 YFSETQ. The length of the CDR3 is 15 residues. The CDR3 nucleotides are TGCGCCAGCAGCTTGGTCGGAGAGGTGAATTCACCCCTCCACTTT. Amino acids: CASSLVGEVNSPLHF.

V usage is TRBV19 and J usage is TRBJ1-1; 8 bases map to TRBD1. Germline V lookup: CDR1 LNHDA, CDR2 SQIVND (reference sequence). V lost 7 bases to trimming and J lost 1 base; unmatched junction nucleotides: 11. The CDR3 totals 16 residues. CDR3 coding DNA: TGTGCCAGTACCTCTGGACAGGGTCTGGGGAACACTGAAGCTTTCTTT. Amino acid sequence: CASTSGQGLGNTEAFF.

This chain connects TRBV7-9 to TRBJ2-3; D is possibly TRBD2 (6 bases). Deletions cut 3 bases from V and 1 base from J, with 8 bases between. Germline lookup yields CDR1 SEHNR and CDR2 FQNEAQ (reference sequence). The CDR3 has 14 amino acids. CDR3 amino acids: CASSLGLRTDTQYF. The CDR3 DNA sequence: TGTGCCAGCAGCTTGGGACTGCGCACAGATACGCAGTATTTT. The entire variable domain, with the rest obtained from reference TRBV7-9 and TRBJ2-3, is as follows: DTGVSQNPRHKITKRGQNVTFRCDPISEHNRLYWYRQTLGQGPEFLTYFQNEAQLEKSRLLSDRFSAERPKGSFSTLEIQRTEQGDSAMYLCASSLGLRTDTQYFGPGTRLTVL.

The rearrangement uses TRBV11-2 and TRBJ1-6; D remains ambiguous. Looked up from germline, CDR1 is SGHAT and CDR2 is FQNNGV. Trimming cost V 0 bases and J 0 bases, with 12 bases left between them. CDR3 size: 18 residues. The CDR3 loop is CASSLDSAVSSYNSPLHF. CDR3 DNA sequence: TGTGCCAGCAGCTTAGATTCGGCAGTTAGCTCCTATAATTCACCCCTCCACTTT.

The chain recombines TRBV7-9 with TRBJ2-5, with 10 bases identical to TRBD1. The J segment lost 5 bases and the V segment lost 3 bases, leaving 9 bases of the junction unmatched. Germline assignment: CDR1 SEHNR and CDR2 FQNEAQ (reference sequence). The CDR3 has 16 amino acids. CDR3 amino acids: CASSLSGTGVGETQYF. In DNA form, the CDR3 reads TGTGCCAGCAGCTTGTCGGGGACAGGGGTTGGGGAGACCCAGTACTTC. Filled out from reference TRBV7-9 and TRBJ2-5, the complete variable domain reads DTGVSQNPRHKITKRGQNVTFRCDPISEHNRLYWYRQTLGQGPEFLTYFQNEAQLEKSRLLSDRFSAERPKGSFSTLEIQRTEQGDSAMYLCASSLSGTGVGETQYFGPGTRLLVL.

The CDR3 region has the DNA TGTGCCAGTAGTCCTGGGACTAGCGGCACAGATACGCAGTATTTT. Its protein is CASSPGTSGTDTQYF. This chain joins TRBV19 and TRBJ2-3, with 10 positions matching TRBD2. CDR1 is LNHDA, CDR2 SQIVND, per germline (reference sequence). The CDR3 has 15 amino acids. Trimming at V came to 5 bases and at J to 1 base, leaving 3 bases not matched to a gene. Full variable domain (remainder filled in from reference TRBV19 and TRBJ2-3): DGGITQSPKYLFRKEGQNVTLSCEQNLNHDAMYWYRQDPGQGLRLIYYSQIVNDFQKGDIAEGYSVSREKKESFPLTVTSAQKNPTAFYLCASSPGTSGTDTQYFGPGTRLTVL.

Only one count was recorded for this clone. This chain links TRBV5-4 with TRBJ1-4, with TRBD1 as a possible D gene (5 bases). Trimming took off 5 bases at V and 8 bases at J, with 19 bases between the two ends. The CDR3 has 15 amino acids. Germline CDR1 SGHNT, CDR2 YYREEE (reference sequence). CDR3 sequence reads: CASSHPDSGGEKLFF. The CDR3 DNA follows: TGTGCCAGCAGTCATCCCGACTCCGGGGGAGAAAAACTGTTTTTT.

The chain recombines TRBV13 with TRBJ1-5, with a possible D match to TRBD1 (6 bases). This CDR3 contains 17 residues. Germline values: CDR1 PRHDT, CDR2 FYEKMQ (reference sequence). Trimming took off 4 bases at V and 2 bases at J, with 18 bases between the two ends. Here the CDR3 reads CASSSGPPRGGNQPQHF. As DNA, the CDR3 is TGTGCCAGCAGCTCGGGCCCCCCCAGGGGTGGCAATCAGCCCCAGCATTTT.